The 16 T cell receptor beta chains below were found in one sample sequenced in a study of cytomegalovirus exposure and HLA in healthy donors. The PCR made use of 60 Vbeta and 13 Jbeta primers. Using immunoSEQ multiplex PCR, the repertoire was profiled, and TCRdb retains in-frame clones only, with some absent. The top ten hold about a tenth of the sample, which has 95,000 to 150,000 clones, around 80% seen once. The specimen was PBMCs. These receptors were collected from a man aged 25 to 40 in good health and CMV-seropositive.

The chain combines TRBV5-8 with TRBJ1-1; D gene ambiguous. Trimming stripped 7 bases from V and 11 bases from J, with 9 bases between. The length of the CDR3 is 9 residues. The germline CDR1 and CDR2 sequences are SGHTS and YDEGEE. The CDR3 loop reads CASLPRAFF. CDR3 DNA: TGTGCCAGCTTGCCCCGGGCTTTCTTT.

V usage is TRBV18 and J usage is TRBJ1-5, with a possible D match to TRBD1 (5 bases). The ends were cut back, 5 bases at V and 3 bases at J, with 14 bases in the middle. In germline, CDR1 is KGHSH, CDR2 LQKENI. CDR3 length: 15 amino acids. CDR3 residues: CASSSQGVNNQPQHF. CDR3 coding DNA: TGTGCCAGCTCATCCCAGGGTGTCAACAATCAGCCCCAGCATTTT.

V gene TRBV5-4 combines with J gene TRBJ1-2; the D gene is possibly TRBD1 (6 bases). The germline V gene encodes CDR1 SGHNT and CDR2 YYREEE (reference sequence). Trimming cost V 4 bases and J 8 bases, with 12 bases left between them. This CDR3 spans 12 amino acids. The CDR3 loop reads CASSIDRLGYTF. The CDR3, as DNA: TGTGCCAGCAGCATTGACAGGTTGGGCTACACCTTC.

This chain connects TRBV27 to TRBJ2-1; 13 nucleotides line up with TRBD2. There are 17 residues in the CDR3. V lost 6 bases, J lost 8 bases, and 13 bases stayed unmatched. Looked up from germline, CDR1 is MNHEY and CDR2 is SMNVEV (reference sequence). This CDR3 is CASRSPSGTSGIYEQFF. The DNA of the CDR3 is TGTGCCAGCAGATCCCCCTCCGGGACTAGCGGGATTTATGAGCAGTTCTTC.

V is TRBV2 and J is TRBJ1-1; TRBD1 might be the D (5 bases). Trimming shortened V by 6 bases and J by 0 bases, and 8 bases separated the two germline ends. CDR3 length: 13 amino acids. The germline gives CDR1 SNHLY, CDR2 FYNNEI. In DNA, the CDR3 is TGTGCCAGCAGGGGGGAGGTGAACACTGAAGCTTTCTTT. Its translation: CASRGEVNTEAFF.

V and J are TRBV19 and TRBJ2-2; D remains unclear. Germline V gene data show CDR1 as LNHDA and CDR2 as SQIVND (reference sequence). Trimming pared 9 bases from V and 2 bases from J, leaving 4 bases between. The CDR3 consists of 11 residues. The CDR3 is CASRNTGELFF. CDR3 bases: TGTGCCAGCAGAAACACCGGGGAGCTGTTTTTT.

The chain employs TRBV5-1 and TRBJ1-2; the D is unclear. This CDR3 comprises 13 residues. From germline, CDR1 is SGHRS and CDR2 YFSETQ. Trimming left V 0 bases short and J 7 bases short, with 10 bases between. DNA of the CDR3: TGCGCCAGCAGCTTGGGAGAGGGCGTTGGCTACACCTTC. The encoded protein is CASSLGEGVGYTF.

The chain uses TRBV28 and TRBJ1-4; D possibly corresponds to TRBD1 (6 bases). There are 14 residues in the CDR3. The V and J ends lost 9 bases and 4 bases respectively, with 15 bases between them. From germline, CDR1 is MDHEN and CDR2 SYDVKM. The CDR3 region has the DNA TGTGCCAGTTCGAGTTTAGGGGGTAATGAAAAACTGTTTTTT. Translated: CASSSLGGNEKLFF.

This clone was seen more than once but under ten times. The CDR3 protein is CASSVAQRGSTEAFF. In DNA form, the CDR3 reads TGTGCCAGCAGCGTAGCGCAGCGGGGGAGTACTGAAGCTTTCTTT. The J gene is TRBJ1-1, the V gene TRBV9, with D possibly being TRBD1 (5 bases). This CDR3 spans 15 amino acids. Trimming took 0 bases from V and 5 from J, leaving 14 bases between them. Per germline, CDR1 SGDLS and CDR2 YYNGEE.

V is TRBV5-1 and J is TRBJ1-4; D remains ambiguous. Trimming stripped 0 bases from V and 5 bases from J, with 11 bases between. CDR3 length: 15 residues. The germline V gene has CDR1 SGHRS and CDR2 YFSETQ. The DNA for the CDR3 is TGCGCCAGCAGCTTGGAGCGGCCGAGAAATGAAAAACTGTTTTTT. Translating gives CASSLERPRNEKLFF.

CDR3 nucleotide sequence: TGTGCCAGCAGCTTAGTGGGCTCAACAAGGGGGGATACGCAGTATTTT. This gives the protein CASSLVGSTRGDTQYF. The V gene is TRBV7-2, the J gene TRBJ2-3; TRBD1 is a possible D gene (6 bases). Germline loops: CDR1 SGHTA, CDR2 FQGNSA. This CDR3 has 16 residues. V lost 1 base, J lost 6 bases, and 17 bases lay in between.

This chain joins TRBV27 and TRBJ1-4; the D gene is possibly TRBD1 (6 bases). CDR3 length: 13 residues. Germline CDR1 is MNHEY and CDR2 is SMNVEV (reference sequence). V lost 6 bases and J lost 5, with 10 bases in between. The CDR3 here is CASRTGQNEKLFF. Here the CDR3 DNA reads TGTGCCAGCAGAACCGGACAGAATGAAAAACTGTTTTTT.

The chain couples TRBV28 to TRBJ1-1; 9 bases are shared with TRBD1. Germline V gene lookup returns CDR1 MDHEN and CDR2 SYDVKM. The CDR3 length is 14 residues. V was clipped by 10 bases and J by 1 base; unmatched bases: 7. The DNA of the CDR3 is TGTGCCAACTCGGGACAGGGTCCGAACACTGAAGCTTTCTTT. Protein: CANSGQGPNTEAFF.

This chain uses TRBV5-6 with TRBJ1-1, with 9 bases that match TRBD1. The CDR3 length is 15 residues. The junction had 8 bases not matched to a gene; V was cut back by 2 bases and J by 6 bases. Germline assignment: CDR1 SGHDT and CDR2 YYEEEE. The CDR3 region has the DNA TGTGCCAGCAGCTTCCTTGCCCGGGACAGGGCTGAAGCTTTCTTT. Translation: CASSFLARDRAEAFF.

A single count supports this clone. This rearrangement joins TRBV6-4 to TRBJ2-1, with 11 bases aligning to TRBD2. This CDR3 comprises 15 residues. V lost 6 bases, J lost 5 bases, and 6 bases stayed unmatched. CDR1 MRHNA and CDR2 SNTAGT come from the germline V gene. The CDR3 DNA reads TGTGCCAGCAGGAGACTAGCGGGGACCGACAATGAGCAGTTCTTC. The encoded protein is CASRRLAGTDNEQFF.

CDR3 amino acids: CASSPSSNALAFF. In nucleotides, the CDR3 is TGTGCCAGCAGCCCATCAAGTAATGCGCTAGCTTTCTTT. This chain connects TRBV7-3 to TRBJ1-1; D call uncertain. CDR1 is SGHTA and CDR2 is FQGTGA in the germline V gene. The CDR3 is 13 residues long. Trimming took off 5 bases at V and 10 bases at J, with 17 bases between the two ends.